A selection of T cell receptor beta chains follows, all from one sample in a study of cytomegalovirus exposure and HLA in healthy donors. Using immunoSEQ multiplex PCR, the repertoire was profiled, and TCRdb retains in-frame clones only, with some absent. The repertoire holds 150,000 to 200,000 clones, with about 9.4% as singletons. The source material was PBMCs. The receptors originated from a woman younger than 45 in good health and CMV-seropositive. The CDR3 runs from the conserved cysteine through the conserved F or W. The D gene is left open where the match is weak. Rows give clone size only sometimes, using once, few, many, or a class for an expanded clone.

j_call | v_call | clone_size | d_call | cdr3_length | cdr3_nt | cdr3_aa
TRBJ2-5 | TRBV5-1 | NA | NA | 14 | TGCGCCAGCACGGGAGGGGGCTCCCAAGAGACCCAGTACTTC | CASTGGGSQETQYF
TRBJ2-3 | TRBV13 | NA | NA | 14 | TGTGCCAGCAGCTTCCGACGGGGCACAGATACGCAGTATTTT | CASSFRRGTDTQYF
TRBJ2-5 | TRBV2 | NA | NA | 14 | TGTGCCAGCAGTGAACCAGCGGGCAGAGAGACCCAGTACTTC | CASSEPAGRETQYF
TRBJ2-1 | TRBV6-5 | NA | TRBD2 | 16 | TGTGCCAGCAGTTATTCTAGCGGGAGGGCGGTGGATGAGCAGTTCTTC | CASSYSSGRAVDEQFF
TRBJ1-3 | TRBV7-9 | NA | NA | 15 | TGTGCCAGCAGCTTAGCGGGGTCAGGAGGCAACACCATATATTTT | CASSLAGSGGNTIYF
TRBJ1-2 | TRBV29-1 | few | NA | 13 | TGCAGCGGTGGTCAGGGATGGCAAGGTGGCTACACCTTC | CSGGQGWQGGYTF
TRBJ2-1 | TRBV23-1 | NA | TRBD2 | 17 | TGCGCCAGCAGTCGACTAGCGGGAGGCCCCCTCGGGAATGAGCAGTTCTTC | CASSRLAGGPLGNEQFF
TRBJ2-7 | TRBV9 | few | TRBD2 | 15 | TGTGCCAGCAGCGTAGGCAGCGGGGGATCCTACGAGCAGTACTTC | CASSVGSGGSYEQYF
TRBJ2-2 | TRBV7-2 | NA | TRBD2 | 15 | TGTGCCAGCAGACGACTAGCGGGAGTTATCGGGGAGCTGTTTTTT | CASRRLAGVIGELFF
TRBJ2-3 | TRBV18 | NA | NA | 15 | TGTGCCAGCTCGGAGCTCGGGACTGACACAGATACGCAGTATTTT | CASSELGTDTDTQYF
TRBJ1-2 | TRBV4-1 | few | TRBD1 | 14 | TGCGCCAGCAGCCTCCGGGACAGAGGCGTCGGCTACACCTTC | CASSLRDRGVGYTF
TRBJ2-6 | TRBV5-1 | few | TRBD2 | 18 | TGCGCCAGCAGCCTCCCCGTCGCGGGAGGGTCTGGGGCCAACGTCCTGACTTTC | CASSLPVAGGSGANVLTF
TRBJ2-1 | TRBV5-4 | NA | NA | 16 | TGTGCCAGCAGCCTGACCTTAGTAGCGGTATACAATGAGCAGTTCTTC | CASSLTLVAVYNEQFF
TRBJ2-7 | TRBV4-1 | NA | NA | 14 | TGCGCCAGCAGCCAATTAGCAGGACTTCGCGAGCAGTACTTC | CASSQLAGLREQYF
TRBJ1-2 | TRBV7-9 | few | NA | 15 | TGTGCCAGCAGCCCACGACAGGCGGCTAACTATGGCTACACCTTC | CASSPRQAANYGYTF
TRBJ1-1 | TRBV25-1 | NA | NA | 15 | TGTGCCAGCAGTGAATCCCGCGGACAGAACACTGAAGCTTTCTTT | CASSESRGQNTEAFF
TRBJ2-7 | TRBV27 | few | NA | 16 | TGTGCCAGCAGTTTGGACGGGGGGCGATATCACTACGAGCAGTACTTC | CASSLDGGRYHYEQYF
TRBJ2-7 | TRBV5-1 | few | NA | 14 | TGCGCCAGCAGCCCCGTCGGGGGTGGCTACGAGCAGTACTTC | CASSPVGGGYEQYF
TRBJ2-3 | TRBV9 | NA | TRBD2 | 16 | TGTGCCAGCAGCCTCGGGGGACTAGCCAGGGCAGATACGCAGTATTTT | CASSLGGLARADTQYF
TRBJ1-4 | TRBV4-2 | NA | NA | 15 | TGTGCCAGCAGCCAAGACAGAACAAAGAATGAAAAACTGTTTTTT | CASSQDRTKNEKLFF
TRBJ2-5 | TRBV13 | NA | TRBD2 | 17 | TGTGCCAGCAGCCTTCGGGGGGTAGCGGGAGTTTTACAGACCCAGTACTTC | CASSLRGVAGVLQTQYF
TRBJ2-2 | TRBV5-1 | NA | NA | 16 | TGCGCCAGCAGCTTGGCTCCAGGGACGAACACCGGGGAGCTGTTTTTT | CASSLAPGTNTGELFF
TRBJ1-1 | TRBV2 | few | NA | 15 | TGTGCCAGCAACCCCAGGGGTCTTTTGAACACTGAAGCTTTCTTT | CASNPRGLLNTEAFF
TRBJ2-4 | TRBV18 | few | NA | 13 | TGTGCCAGCTCACCGACGAGGGAAAACATTCAGTACTTC | CASSPTRENIQYF
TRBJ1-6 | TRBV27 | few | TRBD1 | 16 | TGTGCCAGCAGACGTGTACAGGGGGATAACAGTTCACCCCTCCACTTT | CASRRVQGDNSSPLHF
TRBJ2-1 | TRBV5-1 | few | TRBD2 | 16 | TGCGCCAGCAGCTTGGTTGCGGGAGGGTCCTACAATGAGCAGTTCTTC | CASSLVAGGSYNEQFF
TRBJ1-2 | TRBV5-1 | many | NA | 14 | TGCGCCAGCAGCTTGGGTGGGAGTAACTATGGCTACACCTTC | CASSLGGSNYGYTF
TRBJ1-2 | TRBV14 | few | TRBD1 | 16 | TGTGCCAGCAGCCAAGATGGACAGGGGGCCTACTATGGCTACACCTTC | CASSQDGQGAYYGYTF
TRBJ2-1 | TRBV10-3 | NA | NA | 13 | TGTGCCATCAGTGATCAGTTATACAATGAGCAGTTCTTC | CAISDQLYNEQFF
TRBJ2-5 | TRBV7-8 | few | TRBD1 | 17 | TGTGCCAGCAGGTTTCGCGCAGGGGGCCTTGGGAAGGAGACCCAGTACTTC | CASRFRAGGLGKETQYF
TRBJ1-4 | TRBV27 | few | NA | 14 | TGTGCCAGCAGTCCACTAGGGCAGGTTGAAAAACTGTTTTTT | CASSPLGQVEKLFF
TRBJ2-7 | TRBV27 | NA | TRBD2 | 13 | TGTGCCAGCAGGTCGGGGGGGTACTACGAGCAGTACTTC | CASRSGGYYEQYF
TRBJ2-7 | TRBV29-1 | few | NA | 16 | TGCAGCGTTGTGAAGGGGCTGGGGGGTATTTCCTACGAGCAGTACTTC | CSVVKGLGGISYEQYF
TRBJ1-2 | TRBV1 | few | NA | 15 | TGCACCAGCAGCCAAGAGGGACAGGGGGCGGATGGCTACACCTTC | CTSSQEGQGADGYTF
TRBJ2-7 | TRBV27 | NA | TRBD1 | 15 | TGTGCCAGCAGTTTATTGGGGACAGGGGGAAAGGAGCAGTACTTC | CASSLLGTGGKEQYF
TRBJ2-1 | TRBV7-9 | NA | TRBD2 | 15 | TGTGCCAGCAGCTTTAGTGGACTAGGGTCCAGTGAGCAGTTCTTC | CASSFSGLGSSEQFF
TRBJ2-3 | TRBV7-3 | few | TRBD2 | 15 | TGTGCCAGCAGCTTAACTACTAGCGTCACAGATACGCAGTATTTT | CASSLTTSVTDTQYF
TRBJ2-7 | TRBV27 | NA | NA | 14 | TGTGCCAGCAGGCCCACAGGGAATCCATACGAGCAGTACTTC | CASRPTGNPYEQYF
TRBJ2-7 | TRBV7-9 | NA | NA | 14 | TGTGCCAGCAGCTCAGCCGGAGGGCCCCACGAGCAGTACTTC | CASSSAGGPHEQYF
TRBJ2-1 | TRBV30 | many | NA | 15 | TGTGCCTGGCCCCTCACTAGCCCGGCCTACAATGAGCAGTTCTTC | CAWPLTSPAYNEQFF
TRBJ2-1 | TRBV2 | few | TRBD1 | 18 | TGTGCCAGCAGTGAAAGCTTCCTGGGGACAGGGCGATCTGATGAGCAGTTCTTC | CASSESFLGTGRSDEQFF
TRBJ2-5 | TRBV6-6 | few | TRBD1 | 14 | TGTGCCAGCAGTTACGCAGGGGGAGAAGGGACCCAGTACTTC | CASSYAGGEGTQYF
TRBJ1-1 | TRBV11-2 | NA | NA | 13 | TGTGCCAGCAGCCCCCCCTTGCGCACTGAAGCTTTCTTT | CASSPPLRTEAFF
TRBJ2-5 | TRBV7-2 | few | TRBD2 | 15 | TGTGCCAGCAGTTGGGGCACTAGCGGGACAGAGACCCAGTACTTC | CASSWGTSGTETQYF
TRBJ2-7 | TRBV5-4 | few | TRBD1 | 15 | TGTGCCAGCAGCATCTCCGGGACAGGGTTTCACGAGCAGTACTTC | CASSISGTGFHEQYF
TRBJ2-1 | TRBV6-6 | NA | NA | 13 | TGTGCCAGCAGTTACTCGAAGGGGAATGAGCAGTTCTTC | CASSYSKGNEQFF
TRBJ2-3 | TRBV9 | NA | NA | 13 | TGTGCCAGCAGCGTCCTAATCACAGATACGCAGTATTTT | CASSVLITDTQYF
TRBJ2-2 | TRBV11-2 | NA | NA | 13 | TGTGCCAGCAGCTTGACAAACACCGGGGAGCTGTTTTTT | CASSLTNTGELFF
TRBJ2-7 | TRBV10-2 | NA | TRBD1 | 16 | TGCGCCAGCAGTGAGTCTCAGGACAGGGTAGCCTACGAGCAGTACTTC | CASSESQDRVAYEQYF